This entry features one T cell receptor (beta chain) sequence. The table came from immunoSEQ multiplex PCR; TCRdb's copy has only in-frame clones and leaves some out. The data contain more than 85,000 clones, around four fifths of them singletons. Germline CDR1 is SNHLY and CDR2 is FYNNEI. There are 15 residues in the CDR3. With 5 bases clipped from V and 8 bases from J, the junction kept 12 bases outside the gene matches. This sample is drawn from a study of blood T cell repertoires in COVID-19. What was sequenced was peripheral blood. This sequence originates from an older woman with acute or convalescent COVID-19. The rearrangement links TRBV2 to TRBJ2-7; 10 nucleotides agree with TRBD2. The CDR3 DNA is TGTGCCAGCAGTTTGACTAGCGGGTCCCAGGGGCAGCAGTACTTC. Translating it yields CASSLTSGSQGQQYF.